Following are 8 T cell receptor beta chains from one sample sequenced in a study of blood T cell repertoires in COVID-19. Profiling relied on immunoSEQ multiplex PCR, and the TCRdb table lists in-frame clones only, not all of them. In the table there are hundreds of thousands of clones, about 86% of which are singletons. The sequenced sample was peripheral blood. These receptors all come from a man older than 75 with acute or convalescent COVID-19.

This rearrangement joins TRBV5-1 to TRBJ1-1; D remains ambiguous. Trimming left V 0 bases short and J 0 bases short, with 15 bases between. CDR1 is SGHRS and CDR2 is YFSETQ in the germline V gene. CDR3 length: 17 residues. The CDR3 reads CASSLVRGVGVNTEAFF. The CDR3 bases are TGCGCCAGCAGCTTGGTTCGGGGTGTCGGTGTGAACACTGAAGCTTTCTTT.

V gene TRBV3-1 (or the pseudogene TRBV3-2) combines with J gene TRBJ1-2, with D unclear. Trimming left V 0 bases short and J 4 bases short, with 9 bases between. The CDR3 runs to 14 residues. Germline CDR1 and CDR2: LGHDT and YNNKEL (reference sequence). The CDR3 coding sequence is TGTGCCAGCAGCCAAGATTTCCGGGGCTATGGCTACACCTTC. It yields the protein CASSQDFRGYGYTF.

The chain employs TRBV7-9 and TRBJ2-3; perhaps TRBD2 as D (5 bases). CDR1 and CDR2 (germline): SEHNR, FQNEAQ (reference sequence). The CDR3 runs 16 residues. V lost 6 bases, J lost 1 base, and 17 bases lay in between. CDR3 nucleotide sequence: TGTGCCAGCAGGACGGGGTTTGCAACCCGCACAGATACGCAGTATTTT. The encoded protein is CASRTGFATRTDTQYF.

The J gene is TRBJ1-5, the V gene TRBV3-1 (or the pseudogene TRBV3-2); no reliable D call. CDR1 and CDR2 from the germline V gene are LGHDT and YNNKEL (reference sequence). V shed 4 bases and J shed 1 base, with 8 bases lying between them. CDR3 length: 14 amino acids. This CDR3 is CASSLRGSNQPQHF. In nucleotides, the CDR3 is TGTGCCAGCAGCCTGCGGGGAAGCAATCAGCCCCAGCATTTT.

J is TRBJ1-4 and V is TRBV5-4, with D perhaps matching TRBD1 (6 bases). CDR1 and CDR2 from the germline V gene are SGHNT and YYREEE (reference sequence). The CDR3 spans 20 residues. Trimming removed 3 bases at V and 2 bases at J, with 26 bases between. For the CDR3, the DNA is TGTGCCAGCAGCTGGGAACCCCGGGTCCCCAGGGGTTATACTAATGAAAAACTGTTTTTT. It translates to CASSWEPRVPRGYTNEKLFF.

CDR3 amino acids: CASSPWTVYGYTF. As DNA, the CDR3 is TGTGCCAGCAGCCCCTGGACAGTCTACGGCTACACCTTC. The gene calls are TRBV11-2 and TRBJ1-2; D perhaps matches TRBD1 (6 bases). This CDR3 comprises 13 residues. CDR1 is SGHAT, CDR2 FQNNGV, per germline. V was shortened by 5 bases and J by 8 bases, with 15 bases between the two germline ends.

This chain connects TRBV4-1 to TRBJ2-7; possibly TRBD1 for D (5 bases). Trimming cost V 0 bases and J 4 bases, with 10 bases left between them. CDR3 size: 14 residues. The V gene's germline CDR1 is MGHRA and CDR2 YSYEKL. The CDR3 loop reads CASSQEQYRYEQYF. DNA of the CDR3: TGCGCCAGCAGCCAAGAGCAATACAGGTACGAGCAGTACTTC.

V gene TRBV9 combines with J gene TRBJ2-1, with 7 bases that match TRBD1. V gave up 3 bases and J gave up 0 bases; unmatched junction bases: 3. CDR1 is SGDLS and CDR2 is YYNGEE in the germline V gene. The CDR3 runs 15 residues. The chain's CDR3 is CASSAGQSSYNEQFF. The CDR3 bases are TGTGCCAGCAGCGCGGGACAGAGCTCCTACAATGAGCAGTTCTTC.